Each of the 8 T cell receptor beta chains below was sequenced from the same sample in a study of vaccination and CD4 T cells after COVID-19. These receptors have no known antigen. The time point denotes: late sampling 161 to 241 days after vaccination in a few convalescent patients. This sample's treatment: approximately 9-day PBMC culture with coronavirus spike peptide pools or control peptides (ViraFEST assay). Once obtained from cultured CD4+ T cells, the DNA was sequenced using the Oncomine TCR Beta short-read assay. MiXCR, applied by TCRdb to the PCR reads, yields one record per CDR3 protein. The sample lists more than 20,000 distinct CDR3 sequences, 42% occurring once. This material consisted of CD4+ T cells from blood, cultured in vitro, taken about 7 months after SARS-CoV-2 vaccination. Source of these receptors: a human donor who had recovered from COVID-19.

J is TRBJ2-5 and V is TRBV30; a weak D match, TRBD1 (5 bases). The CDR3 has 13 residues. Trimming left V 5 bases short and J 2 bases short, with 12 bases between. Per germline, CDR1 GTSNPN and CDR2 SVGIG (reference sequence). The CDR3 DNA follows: TGTGCCTGGGGGGCAGGTATACAAGAGACCCAGTACTTC. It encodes CAWGAGIQETQYF.

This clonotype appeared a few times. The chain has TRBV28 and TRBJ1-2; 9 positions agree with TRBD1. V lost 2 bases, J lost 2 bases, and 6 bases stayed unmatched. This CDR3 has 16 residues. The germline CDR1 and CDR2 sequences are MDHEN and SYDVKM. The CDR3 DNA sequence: TGTGCCAGCAGTTTACTTCCAGGGACAGGGAACTATGGCTACACCTTC. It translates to CASSLLPGTGNYGYTF.

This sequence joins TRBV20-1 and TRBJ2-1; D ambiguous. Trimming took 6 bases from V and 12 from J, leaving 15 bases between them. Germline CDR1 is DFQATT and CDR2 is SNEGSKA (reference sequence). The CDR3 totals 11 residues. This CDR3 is CSASSVASQFF. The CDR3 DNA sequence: TGCAGTGCCTCGAGCGTCGCGTCGCAGTTCTTC.

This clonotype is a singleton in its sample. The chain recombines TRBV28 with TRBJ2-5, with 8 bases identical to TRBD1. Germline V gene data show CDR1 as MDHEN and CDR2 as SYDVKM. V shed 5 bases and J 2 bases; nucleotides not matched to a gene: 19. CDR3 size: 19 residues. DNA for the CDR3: TGTGCCAGCAGTAACCAGGGGGCCGGCTACGGTAGCGGACAAGAGACCCAGTACTTC. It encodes CASSNQGAGYGSGQETQYF. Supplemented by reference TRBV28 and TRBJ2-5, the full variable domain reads DVKVTQSSRYLVKRTGEKVFLECVQDMDHENMFWYRQDPGLGLRLIYFSYDVKMKEKGDIPEGYSVSREKKERFSLILESASTNQTSMYLCASSNQGAGYGSGQETQYFGPGTRLLVL.

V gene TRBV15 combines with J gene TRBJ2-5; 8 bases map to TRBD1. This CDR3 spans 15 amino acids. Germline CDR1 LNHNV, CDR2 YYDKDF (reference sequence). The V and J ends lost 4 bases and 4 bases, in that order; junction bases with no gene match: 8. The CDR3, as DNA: TGTGCCACCAGCATAACGGACAGGGAGAGAGAGACCCAGTACTTC. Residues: CATSITDRERETQYF.

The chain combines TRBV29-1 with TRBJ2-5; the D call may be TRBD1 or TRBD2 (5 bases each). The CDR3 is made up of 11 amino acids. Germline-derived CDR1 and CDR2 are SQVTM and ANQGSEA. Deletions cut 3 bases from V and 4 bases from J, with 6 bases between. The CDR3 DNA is TGCAGCGTTGATGGGGGAGAGACCCAGTACTTC. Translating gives CSVDGGETQYF.

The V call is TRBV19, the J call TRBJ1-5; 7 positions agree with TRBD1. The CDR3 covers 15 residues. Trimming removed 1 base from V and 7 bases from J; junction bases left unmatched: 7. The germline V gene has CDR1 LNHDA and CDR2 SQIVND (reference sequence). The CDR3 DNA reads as TGTGCCAGTAGTATAGCGACAGGGTGGGCGCAGCCCCAGCATTTT. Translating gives CASSIATGWAQPQHF.

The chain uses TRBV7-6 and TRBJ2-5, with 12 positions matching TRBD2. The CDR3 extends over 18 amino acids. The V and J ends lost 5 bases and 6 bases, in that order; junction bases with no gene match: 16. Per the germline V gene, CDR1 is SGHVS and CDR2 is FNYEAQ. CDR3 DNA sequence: TGTGCCAGCAGCACTCGGCTAGCGGGAGGGCCTTCCCCTCAGACCCAGTACTTC. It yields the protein CASSTRLAGGPSPQTQYF.